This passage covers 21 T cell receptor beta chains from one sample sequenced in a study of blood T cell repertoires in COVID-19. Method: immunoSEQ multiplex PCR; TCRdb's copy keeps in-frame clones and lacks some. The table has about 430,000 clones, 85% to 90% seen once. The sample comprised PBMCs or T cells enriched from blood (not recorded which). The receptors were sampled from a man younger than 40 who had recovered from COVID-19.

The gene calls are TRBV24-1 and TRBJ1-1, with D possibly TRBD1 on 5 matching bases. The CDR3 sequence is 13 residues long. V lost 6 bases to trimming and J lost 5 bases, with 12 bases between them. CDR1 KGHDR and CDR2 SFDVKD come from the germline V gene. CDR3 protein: CATSRWGSTEAFF. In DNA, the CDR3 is TGTGCCACCAGTCGCTGGGGCAGTACTGAAGCTTTCTTT.

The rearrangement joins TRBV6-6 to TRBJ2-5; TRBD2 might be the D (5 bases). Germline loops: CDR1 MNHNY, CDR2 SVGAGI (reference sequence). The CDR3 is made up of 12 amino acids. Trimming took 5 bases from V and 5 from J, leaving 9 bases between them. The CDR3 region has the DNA TGTGCCAGCAGTCCGCGGGTGGAGACCCAGTACTTC. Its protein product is CASSPRVETQYF.

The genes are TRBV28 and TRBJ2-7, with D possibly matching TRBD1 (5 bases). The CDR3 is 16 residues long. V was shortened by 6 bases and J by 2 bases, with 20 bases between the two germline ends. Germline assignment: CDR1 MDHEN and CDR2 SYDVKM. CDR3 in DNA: TGTGCCAGCAGCAATACCCAGGGATCCCCCCCCTACGAGCAGTACTTC. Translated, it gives CASSNTQGSPPYEQYF.

Here the CDR3 reads CASIGQGRSYNEQFF. The CDR3 region has the DNA TGTGCCAGCATAGGACAGGGGCGGTCCTACAATGAGCAGTTCTTC. J is TRBJ2-1 and V is TRBV28; 9 bases align to TRBD1. After removal of 7 bases from V and 1 base from J, the junction contained 5 bases not matched to a gene. Looked up from germline, CDR1 is MDHEN and CDR2 is SYDVKM. The CDR3 spans 15 residues.

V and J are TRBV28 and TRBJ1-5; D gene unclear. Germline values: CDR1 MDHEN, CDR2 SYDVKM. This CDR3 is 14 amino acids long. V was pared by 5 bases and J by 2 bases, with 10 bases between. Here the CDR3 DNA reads TGTGCCAGCAGTCTTCGGGTGGGCAATCAGCCCCAGCATTTT. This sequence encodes CASSLRVGNQPQHF.

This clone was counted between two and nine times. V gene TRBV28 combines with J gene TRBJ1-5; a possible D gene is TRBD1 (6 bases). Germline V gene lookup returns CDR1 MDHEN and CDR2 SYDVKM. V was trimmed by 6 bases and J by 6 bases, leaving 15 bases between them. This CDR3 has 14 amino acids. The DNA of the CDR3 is TGTGCCAGCAGGGACAGCCTCCAAGGTCAGCCCCAGCATTTT. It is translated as CASRDSLQGQPQHF. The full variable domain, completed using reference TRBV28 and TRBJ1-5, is DVKVTQSSRYLVKRTGEKVFLECVQDMDHENMFWYRQDPGLGLRLIYFSYDVKMKEKGDIPEGYSVSREKKERFSLILESASTNQTSMYLCASRDSLQGQPQHFGDGTRLSIL.

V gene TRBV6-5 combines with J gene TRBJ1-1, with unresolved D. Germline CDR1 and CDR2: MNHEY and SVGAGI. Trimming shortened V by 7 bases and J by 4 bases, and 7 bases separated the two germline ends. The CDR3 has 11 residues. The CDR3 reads CASKTGTEAFF. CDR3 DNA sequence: TGTGCCAGCAAAACGGGCACTGAAGCTTTCTTT.

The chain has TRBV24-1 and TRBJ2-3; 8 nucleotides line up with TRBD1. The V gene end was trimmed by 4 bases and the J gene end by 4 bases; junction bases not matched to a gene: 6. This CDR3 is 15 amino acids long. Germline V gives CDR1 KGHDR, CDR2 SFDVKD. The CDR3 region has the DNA TGTGCCACCAGTGAGTCAGGGGGCATTTCAGATACGCAGTATTTT. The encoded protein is CATSESGGISDTQYF.

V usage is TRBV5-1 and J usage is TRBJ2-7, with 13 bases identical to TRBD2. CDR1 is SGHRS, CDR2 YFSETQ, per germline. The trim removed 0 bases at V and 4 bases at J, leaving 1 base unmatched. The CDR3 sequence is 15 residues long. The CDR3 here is CASSLGGLAGYEQYF. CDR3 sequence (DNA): TGCGCCAGCAGCTTGGGGGGACTAGCGGGATACGAGCAGTACTTC.

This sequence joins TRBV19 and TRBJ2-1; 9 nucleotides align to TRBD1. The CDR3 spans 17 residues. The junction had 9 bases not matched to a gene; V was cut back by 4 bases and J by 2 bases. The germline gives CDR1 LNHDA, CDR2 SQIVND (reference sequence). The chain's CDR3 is CASSRGGGQGPYNEQFF. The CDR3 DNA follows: TGTGCCAGTAGTAGGGGAGGTGGACAGGGGCCCTACAATGAGCAGTTCTTC.

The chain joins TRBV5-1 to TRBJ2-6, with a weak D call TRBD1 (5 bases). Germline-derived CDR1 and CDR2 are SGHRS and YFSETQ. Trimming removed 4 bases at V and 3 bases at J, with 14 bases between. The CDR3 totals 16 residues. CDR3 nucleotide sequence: TGCGCCAGCAGCCCGTCCTCAGGGCTTGGGGCCAACGTCCTGACTTTC. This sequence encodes CASSPSSGLGANVLTF.

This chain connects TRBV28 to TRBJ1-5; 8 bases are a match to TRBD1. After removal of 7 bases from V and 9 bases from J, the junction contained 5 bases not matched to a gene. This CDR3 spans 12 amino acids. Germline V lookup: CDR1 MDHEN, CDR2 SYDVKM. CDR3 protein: CASNRGEGPQHF. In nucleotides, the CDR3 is TGTGCCAGCAACAGGGGGGAAGGGCCCCAGCATTTT.

As DNA, the CDR3 is TGCAGCGTCTCGGACATCTGGGGCTACACCTTC. Protein: CSVSDIWGYTF. The chain employs TRBV29-1 and TRBJ1-2, with D possibly matching TRBD1 (5 bases). CDR3 length: 11 amino acids. Per the germline V gene, CDR1 is SQVTM and CDR2 is ANQGSEA. V lost 6 bases to trimming and J lost 8 bases, with 13 bases between them.

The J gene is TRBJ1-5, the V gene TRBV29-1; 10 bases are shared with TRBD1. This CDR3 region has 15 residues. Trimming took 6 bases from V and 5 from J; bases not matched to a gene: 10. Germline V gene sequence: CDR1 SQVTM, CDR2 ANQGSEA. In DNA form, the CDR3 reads TGCAGCGTATTCCGGGGACAGGGGTTCGATCAGCCCCAGCATTTT. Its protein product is CSVFRGQGFDQPQHF.

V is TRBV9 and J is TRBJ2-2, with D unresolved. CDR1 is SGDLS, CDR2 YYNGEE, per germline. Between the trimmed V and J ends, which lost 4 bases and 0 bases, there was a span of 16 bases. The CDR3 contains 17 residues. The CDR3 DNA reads TGTGCCAGCAGCTCCACCAAACTAACAACGAACACCGGGGAGCTGTTTTTT. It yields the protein CASSSTKLTTNTGELFF.

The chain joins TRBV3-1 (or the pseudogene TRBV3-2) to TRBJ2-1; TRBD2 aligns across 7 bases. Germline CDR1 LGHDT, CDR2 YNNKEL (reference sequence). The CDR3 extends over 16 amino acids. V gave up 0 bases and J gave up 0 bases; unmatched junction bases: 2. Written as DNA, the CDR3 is TGTGCCAGCAGCCAAGAAGCTAGCGGCTCCTACAATGAGCAGTTCTTC. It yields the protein CASSQEASGSYNEQFF.

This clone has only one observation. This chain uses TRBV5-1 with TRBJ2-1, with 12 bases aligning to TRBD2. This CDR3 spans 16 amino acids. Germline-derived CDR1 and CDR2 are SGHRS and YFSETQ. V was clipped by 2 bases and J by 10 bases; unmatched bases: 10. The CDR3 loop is CASSFPPSGRGGEQFF. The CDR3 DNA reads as TGCGCCAGCAGCTTCCCTCCTAGCGGGAGGGGAGGCGAGCAGTTCTTC.

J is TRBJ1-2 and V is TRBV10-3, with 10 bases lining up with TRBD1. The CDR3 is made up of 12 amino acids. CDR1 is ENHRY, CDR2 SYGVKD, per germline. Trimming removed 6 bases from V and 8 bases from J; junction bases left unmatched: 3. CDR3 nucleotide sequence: TGTGCCATCAGGGGACAGGGGAGCGGCTACACCTTC. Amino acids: CAIRGQGSGYTF.

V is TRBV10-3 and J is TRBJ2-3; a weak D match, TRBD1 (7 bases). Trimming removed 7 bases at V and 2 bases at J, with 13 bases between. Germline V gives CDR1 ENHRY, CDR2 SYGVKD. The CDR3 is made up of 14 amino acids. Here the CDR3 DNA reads TGTGCCATCACGACAGGGCGGGACACAGATACGCAGTATTTT. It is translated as CAITTGRDTDTQYF.

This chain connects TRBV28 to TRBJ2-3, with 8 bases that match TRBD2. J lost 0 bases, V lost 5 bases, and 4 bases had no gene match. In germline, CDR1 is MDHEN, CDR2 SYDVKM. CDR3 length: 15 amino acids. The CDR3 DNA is TGTGCCAGCAGTATCTTAGCGGGGAGCACAGATACGCAGTATTTT. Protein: CASSILAGSTDTQYF.

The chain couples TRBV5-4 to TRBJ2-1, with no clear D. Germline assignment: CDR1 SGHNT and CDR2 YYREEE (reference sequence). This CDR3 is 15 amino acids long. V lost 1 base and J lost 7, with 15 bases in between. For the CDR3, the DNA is TGTGCCAGCAGCTTGAATTCGAGGCCTCTGAATGAGCAGTTCTTC. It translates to CASSLNSRPLNEQFF.